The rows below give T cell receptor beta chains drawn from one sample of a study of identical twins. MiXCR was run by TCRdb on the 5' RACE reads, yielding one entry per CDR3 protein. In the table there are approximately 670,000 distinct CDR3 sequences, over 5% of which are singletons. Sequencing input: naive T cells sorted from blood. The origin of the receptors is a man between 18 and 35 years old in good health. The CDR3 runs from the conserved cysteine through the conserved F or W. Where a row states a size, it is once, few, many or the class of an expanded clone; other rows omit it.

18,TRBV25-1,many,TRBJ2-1,CASKSYGGGVSSYNEQFF
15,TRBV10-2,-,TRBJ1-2,CASSETPTLNYGYTF
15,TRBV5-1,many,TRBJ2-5,CASSLVAQPQETQYF
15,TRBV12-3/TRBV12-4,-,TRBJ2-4,CASSLWGFAKNIQYF
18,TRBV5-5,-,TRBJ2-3,CASTLNVRVASTPDTQYF
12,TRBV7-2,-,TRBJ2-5,CASSLFSETQYF
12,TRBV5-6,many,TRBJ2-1,CASSSPSARQFF
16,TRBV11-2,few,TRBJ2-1,CASSLDLLAGDNEQFF
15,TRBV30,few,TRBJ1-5,CAWSNRDRSNQPQHF
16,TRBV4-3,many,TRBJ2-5,CASSQDRTGYQETQYF
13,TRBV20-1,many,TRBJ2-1,CSASRSTMNEQFF